The 19 T cell receptor beta chains in this list originate from one sample, sequenced in a study of post-analysis software for immune sequencing data. Points from the study as a whole: About 5 TRBV segments occurring more often in patients than controls included TRBV5-6, TRBV5-1 and TRBV20-1.

TCR beta libraries were prepared from cDNA with unique molecular identifiers. One entry per CDR3 protein, called by TCRdb with MiXCR from the PCR reads. The sample lists hundreds of thousands of distinct CDR3 sequences; less than 40% were seen once. Their recognized antigens are unknown. The sequencing input was blood. These receptors originate from a girl under 18 with multiple sclerosis.

This clonotype has just a few counts. The chain recombines TRBV12-1 with TRBJ2-7; the listed D gene, TRBD1, was not tested against the DNA. TRBV12-1 is given as a pseudogene. This CDR3 has 15 amino acids. CDR3 sequence: CASTKRGESSYEQYF. In DNA, the CDR3 is TGTGCCAGCACTAAACGGGGGGAAAGCTCCTACGAGCAGTACTTC.

The chain links TRBV7-8 to TRBJ1-2, with D unresolved. Germline values: CDR1 SGHVS, CDR2 FQNEAQ. This CDR3 spans 14 amino acids. Trimming shortened V by 5 bases and J by 1 base, and 11 bases separated the two germline ends. CDR3 nucleotide sequence: TGTGCCAGCAGCCCCGGACGGAGTAACTATGGCTACACCTTC. Protein: CASSPGRSNYGYTF.

This clonotype turned up a few times. The V call is TRBV7-9, the J call TRBJ1-1; D call uncertain. The V gene lost 6 bases and the J gene lost 5 bases, with 10 bases spanning the gap. CDR1 is SEHNR and CDR2 is FQNEAQ in the germline V gene (reference sequence). The CDR3 runs 12 residues. The CDR3 reads CASSHTATEAFF. The CDR3 DNA reads as TGTGCCAGCAGTCATACAGCGACTGAAGCTTTCTTT.

This clonotype was seen repeatedly, ten times or more. The V gene is TRBV7-2, the J gene TRBJ2-7; TRBD2 agrees at 10 bases. Germline CDR1 SGHTA, CDR2 FQGNSA. CDR3 length: 16 amino acids. J lost 0 bases, V lost 5 bases, and 7 bases had no gene match. DNA of the CDR3: TGTGCCAGCAGCCTCCGAGCGGGGGGGCTCTCCTACGAGCAGTACTTC. Translated: CASSLRAGGLSYEQYF.

This clonotype was seen a handful of times. The genes are TRBV20-1 and TRBJ2-7; D gene ambiguous. The CDR3 contains 15 residues. Trimming removed 0 bases from V and 0 bases from J, with 12 bases in between. Germline CDR1 DFQATT, CDR2 SNEGSKA (reference sequence). The CDR3 DNA reads as TGCAGTGCTAGAGATACGAGAGCAGCCTCCTACGAGCAGTACTTC. It encodes CSARDTRAASYEQYF.

The chain couples TRBV12-3 or TRBV12-4 to TRBJ2-3; TRBD2 matches at 11 bases. V shed 7 bases, J shed 14 bases, and the junction held 11 bases outside the gene matches. This CDR3 has 13 residues. The DNA of the CDR3 is TGTGCCAGCACCTTTCCGGGACTAGCGGTACGGTATTTT. This gives the protein CASTFPGLAVRYF.

A remark on this clonotype: A junction end diverges from the germline sequence, so it may reflect a read error. The chain joins TRBV6-6 to TRBJ2-6; maybe TRBD1 (5 bases). This CDR3 has 15 amino acids. Germline CDR1 and CDR2: MNHNY and SVGAGI (reference sequence). The CDR3 sequence is CASSSGGAGTNVLTF. The CDR3 nucleotides read TGTGCCAGCAGCTCCGGTGGGGCTGGGACCAACGTCCTGACTTTC.

The chain couples TRBV20-1 to TRBJ2-7, with 8 bases matching TRBD1. The CDR3 extends over 13 amino acids. Per germline, CDR1 DFQATT and CDR2 SNEGSKA (reference sequence). V lost 8 bases to trimming and J lost 4 bases; unmatched junction nucleotides: 10. As DNA, the CDR3 is TGCAGTACACATGGACAGGGATCGTACGAGCAGTACTTC. Encoded protein: CSTHGQGSYEQYF.

This clonotype was counted between two and nine times. The V gene is TRBV9, the J gene TRBJ2-1, with 9 bases matching TRBD2. Unmatched junction bases numbered 18, after V lost 4 bases and J lost 4 bases. Germline V gene data show CDR1 as SGDLS and CDR2 as YYNGEE. The CDR3 length is 19 residues. In DNA, the CDR3 is TGTGCCAGCAGCAACCCGGCGAGAGCGGGGGGCTATACTTACAATGAGCAGTTCTTC. As protein: CASSNPARAGGYTYNEQFF.

V and J are TRBV7-9 and TRBJ2-4, with 7 bases matching TRBD2. The J call may be faulty, since TRBJ2-7 better matches the DNA end. CDR1 and CDR2 (germline): SEHNR, FQNEAQ (reference sequence). This CDR3 has 14 residues. The CDR3 bases are TGTGCCAGCAGCGGGACTACATCGTTTAACGAGCAGTACTTC. This translates into CASSGTTSFNEQYF.

The genes are TRBV12-3 or TRBV12-4 and TRBJ2-5, with 8 bases aligning to TRBD2. This CDR3 has 14 amino acids. V trimming: 5 bases; J trimming: 5 bases; junction bases outside the gene matches: 7. CDR3 in DNA: TGTGCCAGCAGTCCTTTGGGACTAGTTGAGACCCAGTACTTC. Protein sequence: CASSPLGLVETQYF.

V gene TRBV5-6 combines with J gene TRBJ1-1; tentative D call: TRBD1 (6 bases). Germline CDR1 SGHDT, CDR2 YYEEEE. The CDR3 is 12 amino acids. Trimming took 4 bases from V and 11 from J, leaving 15 bases between them. The CDR3 DNA reads TGTGCCAGCAGCCCATGGCCAGGGGCGGCTTTCTTT. It translates to CASSPWPGAAFF.

This clonotype was recorded at least ten times. V usage is TRBV4-1 and J usage is TRBJ2-5; possibly TRBD1 for D (7 bases). Looked up from germline, CDR1 is MGHRA and CDR2 is YSYEKL. The CDR3 length is 19 residues. V lost 0 bases and J lost 6, with 26 bases in between. The CDR3 protein is CASSQERLAQEGALKTQYF. CDR3 in DNA: TGCGCCAGCAGCCAAGAGAGGTTGGCGCAGGAGGGGGCCCTGAAGACCCAGTACTTC.

This clonotype showed up just a few times. The rearrangement links TRBV2 to TRBJ2-5; 9 bases map to TRBD2. V gave up 8 bases and J gave up 2 bases; unmatched junction bases: 15. The germline V gene has CDR1 SNHLY and CDR2 FYNNEI. There are 17 residues in the CDR3. CDR3 DNA: TGTGCCAGCCGTTGGCCTAGCGGGGACCTTTCACAAGAGACCCAGTACTTC. Encoded protein: CASRWPSGDLSQETQYF.

The chain uses TRBV18 and TRBJ1-2; 8 nucleotides match TRBD1. The CDR3 has 15 residues. The junction had 11 bases not matched to a gene; V was cut back by 3 bases and J by 8 bases. The germline gives CDR1 KGHSH, CDR2 LQKENI. The CDR3 DNA reads as TGTGCCAGCTCACCGGAAGCAGGGGGCGAGGGAGGCTACACCTTC. The encoded protein is CASSPEAGGEGGYTF.

This clonotype was seen a handful of times. The chain couples TRBV2 to TRBJ1-2, with D possibly TRBD1 on 5 matching bases. The CDR3 is made up of 14 amino acids. The germline CDR1 and CDR2 sequences are SNHLY and FYNNEI. Deletions cut 3 bases from V and 4 bases from J, with 12 bases between. CDR3 in amino acids: CASSEEGWAYGYTF. For the CDR3, the DNA is TGTGCCAGCAGTGAGGAGGGGTGGGCCTATGGCTACACCTTC.

V is TRBV7-2 and J is TRBJ2-1, with a tentative D call TRBD1 (6 bases). The CDR3 contains 13 residues. V gave up 5 bases and J gave up 14 bases, with 19 bases separating them. Germline V gene data show CDR1 as SGHTA and CDR2 as FQGNSA. The CDR3 DNA reads as TGTGCCAGCAGCCGAGGACAGTCTTCTAAGGAGTTCTTC. Encoded protein: CASSRGQSSKEFF.

This clonotype was detected only a few times. The chain links TRBV20-1 to TRBJ2-1; 8 bases line up with TRBD2. This CDR3 contains 15 residues. Germline CDR1 and CDR2: DFQATT and SNEGSKA (reference sequence). Trimming removed 3 bases from V and 1 base from J; junction bases left unmatched: 5. The CDR3, as DNA: TGCAGTGCTAGCCTAGCGGGCTTGTCCTACAATGAGCAGTTCTTC. This translates into CSASLAGLSYNEQFF.

The chain recombines TRBV13 with TRBJ2-4, with 9 bases identical to TRBD2. The CDR3 runs to 15 residues. V shed 4 bases and J 8 bases; nucleotides not matched to a gene: 9. From germline, CDR1 is PRHDT and CDR2 FYEKMQ (reference sequence). CDR3 sequence reads: CASSSPGLAIDIQYF. Here the CDR3 DNA reads TGTGCCAGCAGCTCACCAGGACTAGCGATAGACATTCAGTACTTC.